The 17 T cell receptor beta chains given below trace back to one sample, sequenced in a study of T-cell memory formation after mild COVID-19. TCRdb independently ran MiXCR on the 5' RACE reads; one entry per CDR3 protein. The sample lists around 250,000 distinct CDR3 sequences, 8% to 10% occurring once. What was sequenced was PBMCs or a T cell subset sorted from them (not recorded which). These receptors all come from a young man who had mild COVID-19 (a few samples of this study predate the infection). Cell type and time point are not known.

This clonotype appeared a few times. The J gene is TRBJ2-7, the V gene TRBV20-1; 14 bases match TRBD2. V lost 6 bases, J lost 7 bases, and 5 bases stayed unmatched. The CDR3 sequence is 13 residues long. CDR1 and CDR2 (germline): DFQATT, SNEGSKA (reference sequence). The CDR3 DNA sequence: TGCAGTGCGAGACTAGCGGGGGGGCAAGAGCAGTACTTC. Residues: CSARLAGGQEQYF.

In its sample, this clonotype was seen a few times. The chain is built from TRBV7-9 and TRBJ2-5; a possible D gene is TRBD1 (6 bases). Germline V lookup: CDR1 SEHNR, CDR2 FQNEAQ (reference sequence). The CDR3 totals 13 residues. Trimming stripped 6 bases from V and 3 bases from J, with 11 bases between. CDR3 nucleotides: TGTGCCAGCAGAACTACAGGGAAAGAGACCCAGTACTTC. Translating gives CASRTTGKETQYF.

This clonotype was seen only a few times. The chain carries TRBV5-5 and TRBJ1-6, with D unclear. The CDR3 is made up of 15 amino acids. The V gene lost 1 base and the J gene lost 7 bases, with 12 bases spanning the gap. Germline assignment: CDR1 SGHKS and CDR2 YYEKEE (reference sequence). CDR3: CASSLISNNNSPLHF. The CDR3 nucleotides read TGTGCCAGCAGCTTGATATCCAATAACAATTCACCCCTCCACTTT.

CDR3 in DNA: TGCGCCAGCAGCCAGGGGGTAGGAGGGACCCTCTACGAGCAGTACTTC. This sequence encodes CASSQGVGGTLYEQYF. This chain joins TRBV4-3 and TRBJ2-7; weak D call: TRBD2 (6 bases). CDR1 and CDR2 from the germline V gene are LGHNA and YSLEER. Trimming stripped 3 bases from V and 3 bases from J, with 18 bases between. CDR3 length equals 16 residues.

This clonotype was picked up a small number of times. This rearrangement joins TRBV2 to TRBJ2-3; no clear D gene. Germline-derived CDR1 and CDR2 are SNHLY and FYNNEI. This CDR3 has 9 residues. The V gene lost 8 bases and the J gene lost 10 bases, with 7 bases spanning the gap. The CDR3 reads CASGPAQYF. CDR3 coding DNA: TGTGCCAGCGGGCCAGCGCAGTATTTT.

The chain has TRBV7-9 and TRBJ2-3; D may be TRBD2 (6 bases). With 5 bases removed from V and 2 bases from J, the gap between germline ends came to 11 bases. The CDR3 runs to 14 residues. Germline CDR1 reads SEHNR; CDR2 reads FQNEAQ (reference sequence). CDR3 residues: CASSPWRDTDTQYF. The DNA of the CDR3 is TGTGCCAGCAGCCCGTGGAGGGACACAGATACGCAGTATTTT. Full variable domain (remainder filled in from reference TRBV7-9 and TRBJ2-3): DTGVSQNPRHKITKRGQNVTFRCDPISEHNRLYWYRQTLGQGPEFLTYFQNEAQLEKSRLLSDRFSAERPKGSFSTLEIQRTEQGDSAMYLCASSPWRDTDTQYFGPGTRLTVL.

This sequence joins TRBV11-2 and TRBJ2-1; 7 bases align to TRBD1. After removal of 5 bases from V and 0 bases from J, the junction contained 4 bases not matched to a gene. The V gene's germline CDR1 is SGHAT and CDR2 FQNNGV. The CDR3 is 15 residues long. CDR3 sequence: CASSKGQSSYNEQFF. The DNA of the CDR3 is TGTGCCAGCAGCAAGGGACAGAGCTCCTACAATGAGCAGTTCTTC.

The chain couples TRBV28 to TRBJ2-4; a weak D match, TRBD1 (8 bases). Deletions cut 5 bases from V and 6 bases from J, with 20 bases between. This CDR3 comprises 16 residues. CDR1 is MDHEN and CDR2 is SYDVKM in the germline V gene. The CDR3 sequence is CASSPGGRGPGNIQYF. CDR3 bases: TGTGCCAGCAGTCCGGGGGGCAGGGGGCCCGGAAACATTCAGTACTTC.

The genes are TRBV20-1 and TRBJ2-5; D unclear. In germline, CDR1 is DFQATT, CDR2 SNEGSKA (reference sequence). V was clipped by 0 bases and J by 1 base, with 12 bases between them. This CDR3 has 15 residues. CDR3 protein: CSARDLLASQETQYF. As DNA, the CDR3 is TGCAGTGCTAGAGATCTCTTGGCTAGCCAAGAGACCCAGTACTTC.

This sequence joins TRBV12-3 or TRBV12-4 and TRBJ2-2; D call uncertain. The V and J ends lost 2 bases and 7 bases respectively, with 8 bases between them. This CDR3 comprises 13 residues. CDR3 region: CASSLSVDGELFF. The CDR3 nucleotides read TGTGCCAGCAGTTTAAGCGTGGACGGGGAGCTGTTTTTT.

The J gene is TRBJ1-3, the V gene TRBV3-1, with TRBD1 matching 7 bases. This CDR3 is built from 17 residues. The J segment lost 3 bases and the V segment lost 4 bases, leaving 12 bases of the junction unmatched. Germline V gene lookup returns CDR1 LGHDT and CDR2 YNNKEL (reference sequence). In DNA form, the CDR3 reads TGTGCCAGCAGCCCGGAGGGAGGGGGCAGCTTTGGAAACACCATATATTTT. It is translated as CASSPEGGGSFGNTIYF.

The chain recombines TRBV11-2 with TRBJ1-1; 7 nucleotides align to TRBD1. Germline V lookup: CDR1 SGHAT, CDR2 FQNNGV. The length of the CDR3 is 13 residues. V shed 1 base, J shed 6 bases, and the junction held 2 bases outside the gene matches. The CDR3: CASSLVGQSEAFF. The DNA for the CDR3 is TGTGCCAGCAGCTTAGTGGGACAGTCTGAAGCTTTCTTT. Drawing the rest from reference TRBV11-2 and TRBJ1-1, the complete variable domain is EAGVAQSPRYKIIEKRQSVAFWCNPISGHATLYWYQQILGQGPKLLIQFQNNGVVDDSQLPKDRFSAERLKGVDSTLKIQPAKLEDSAVYLCASSLVGQSEAFFGQGTRLTVV.

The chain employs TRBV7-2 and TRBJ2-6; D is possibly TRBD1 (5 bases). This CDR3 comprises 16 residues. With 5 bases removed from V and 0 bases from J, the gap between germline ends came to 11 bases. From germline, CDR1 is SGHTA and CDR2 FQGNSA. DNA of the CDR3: TGTGCCAGCAGCCTAAGACAGCACTCTGGGGCCAACGTCCTGACTTTC. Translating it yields CASSLRQHSGANVLTF.

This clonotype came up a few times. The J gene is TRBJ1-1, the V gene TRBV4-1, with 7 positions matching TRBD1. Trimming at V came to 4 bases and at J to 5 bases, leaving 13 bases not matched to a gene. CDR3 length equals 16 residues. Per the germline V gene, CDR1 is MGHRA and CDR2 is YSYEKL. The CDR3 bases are TGCGCCAGCAGCCCCGGAACCCAGGGGGGGGGGACTGAAGCTTTCTTT. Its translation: CASSPGTQGGGTEAFF.

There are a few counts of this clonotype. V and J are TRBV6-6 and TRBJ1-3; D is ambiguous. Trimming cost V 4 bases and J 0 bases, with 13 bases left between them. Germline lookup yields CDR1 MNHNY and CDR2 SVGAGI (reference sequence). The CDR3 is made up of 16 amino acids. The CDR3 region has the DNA TGTGCCAGCAGTTGGATAGGAGGCAGCTCTGGAAACACCATATATTTT. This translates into CASSWIGGSSGNTIYF.

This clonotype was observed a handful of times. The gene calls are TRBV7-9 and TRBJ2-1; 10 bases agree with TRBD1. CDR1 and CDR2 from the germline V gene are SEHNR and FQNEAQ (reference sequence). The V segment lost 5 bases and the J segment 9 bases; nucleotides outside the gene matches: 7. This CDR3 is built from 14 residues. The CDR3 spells CASSEGQGLGEQFF. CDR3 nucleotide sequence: TGTGCCAGCAGCGAGGGACAGGGGTTAGGTGAGCAGTTCTTC.

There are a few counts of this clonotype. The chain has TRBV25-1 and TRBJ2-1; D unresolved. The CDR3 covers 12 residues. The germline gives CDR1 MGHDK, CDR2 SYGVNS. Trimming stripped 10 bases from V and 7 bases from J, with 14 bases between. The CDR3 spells CATIEQRNEQFF. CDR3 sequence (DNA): TGTGCCACCATCGAACAGAGGAATGAGCAGTTCTTC.